This TCR beta chain was recovered during a study of blood T cell repertoires in COVID-19. This table comes from immunoSEQ multiplex PCR, and its TCRdb copy is limited to in-frame clones, with some not included. The table lists almost 35,000 clones, 90% to 95% of them singletons. V lost 6 bases to trimming and J lost 5 bases, with 10 bases between them. Germline CDR1 and CDR2: SQVTM and ANQGSEA. The CDR3 has 11 residues. The receptor was isolated from a man aged 60-69 years with active or convalescent COVID-19. J is TRBJ1-2 and V is TRBV29-1, with D possibly matching TRBD1 (5 bases). Sequences were obtained from peripheral blood. CDR3 DNA: TGCAGCGTCGCGGGGGGATATGGCTACACCTTC. This codes for CSVAGGYGYTF.